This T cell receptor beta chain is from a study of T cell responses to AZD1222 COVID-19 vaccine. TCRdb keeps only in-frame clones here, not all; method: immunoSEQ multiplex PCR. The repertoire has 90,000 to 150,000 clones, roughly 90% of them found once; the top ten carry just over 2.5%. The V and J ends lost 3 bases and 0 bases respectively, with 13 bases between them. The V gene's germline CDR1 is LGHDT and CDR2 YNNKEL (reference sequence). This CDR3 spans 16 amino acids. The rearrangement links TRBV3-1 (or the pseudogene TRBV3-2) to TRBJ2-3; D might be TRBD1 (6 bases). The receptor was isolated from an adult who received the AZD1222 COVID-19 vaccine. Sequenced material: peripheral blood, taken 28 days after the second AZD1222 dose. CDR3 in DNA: TGTGCCAGCAGCCAGGGGACACCTGCTAGCACAGATACGCAGTATTTT. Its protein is CASSQGTPASTDTQYF.